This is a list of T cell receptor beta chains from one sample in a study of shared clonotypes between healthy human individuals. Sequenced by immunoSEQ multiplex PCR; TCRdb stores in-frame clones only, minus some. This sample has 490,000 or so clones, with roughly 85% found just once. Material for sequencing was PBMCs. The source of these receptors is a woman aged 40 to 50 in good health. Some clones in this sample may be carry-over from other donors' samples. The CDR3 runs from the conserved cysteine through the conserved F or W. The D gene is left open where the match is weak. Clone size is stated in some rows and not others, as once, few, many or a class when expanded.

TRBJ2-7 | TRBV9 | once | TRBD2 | TGTGCCAGCAGCGTGGGACTAGCGGGAGGGTACGAGCAGTACTTC | CASSVGLAGGYEQYF
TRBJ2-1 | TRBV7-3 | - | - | TGTGCCAGCAGCTCCGGGTCCTACAATGAGCAGTTCTTC | CASSSGSYNEQFF
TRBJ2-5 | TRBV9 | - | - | TGTGCCAGCAGCGTAGGTTCAGAAGAGACCCAGTACTTC | CASSVGSEETQYF
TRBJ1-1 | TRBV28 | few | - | TGTGCCAGCACCGGAGGGTTTGAAGCTTTCTTT | CASTGGFEAFF
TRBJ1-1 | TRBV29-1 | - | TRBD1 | TGCAGCGTTGACCTGACAGGGTGGCAAGCTTTCTTT | CSVDLTGWQAFF
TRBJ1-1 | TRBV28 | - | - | TGTGCCAGCAGACTGGACGGGAACACTGAAGCTTTCTTT | CASRLDGNTEAFF
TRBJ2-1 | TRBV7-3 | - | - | TGTGCCAGCAGCTCGTCGGGGACGAGGGATGAGCAGTTCTTC | CASSSSGTRDEQFF
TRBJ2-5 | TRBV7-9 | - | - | TGTGCCAGCAGCTACCAAGAGACCCAGTACTTC | CASSYQETQYF
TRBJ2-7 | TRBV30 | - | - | TGTGCCTGGAGTGTCTCGGGGGACTACGAGCAGTACTTC | CAWSVSGDYEQYF
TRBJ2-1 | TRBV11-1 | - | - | TGTGCCAGCAGCTTAAGGGGGGGGACCGATTACAATGAGCAGTTCTTC | CASSLRGGTDYNEQFF
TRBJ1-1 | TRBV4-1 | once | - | TGCGCCAGCAGCCCTCGGTCGGGACTCCCGAACACTGAAGCTTTCTTT | CASSPRSGLPNTEAFF
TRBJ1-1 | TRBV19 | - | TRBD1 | TGTGCCAGTAGGAACCGGGACAGGGACACTGAAGCTTTCTTT | CASRNRDRDTEAFF
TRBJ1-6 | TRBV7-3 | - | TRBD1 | TGTGCCAGCAGCTTTGGACAGGGGAATAATTCACCCCTCCACTTT | CASSFGQGNNSPLHF
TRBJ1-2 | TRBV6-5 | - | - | TGTGCCAGCAGTTACTGGCAGGGATCCGGCTACACCTTC | CASSYWQGSGYTF
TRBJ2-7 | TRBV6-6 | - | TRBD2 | TGTGCCAGCAGTTACCCCAGGGCTAGCGGATCCTACGAGCAGTACTTC | CASSYPRASGSYEQYF
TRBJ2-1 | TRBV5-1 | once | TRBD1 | TGCGCCAGCAGCTACGGACAGGGAGTCTACAATGAGCAGTTCTTC | CASSYGQGVYNEQFF
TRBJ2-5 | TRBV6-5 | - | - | TGTGCCAGCAGTTACCGAGGATGGGAGACCCAGTACTTC | CASSYRGWETQYF
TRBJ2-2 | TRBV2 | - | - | TGTGCCAGTGCCGAGGGGGATCTCACCGGGGAGCTGTTTTTT | CASAEGDLTGELFF
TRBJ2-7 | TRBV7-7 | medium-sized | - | TGTGCCAGCAGCTTACAACCGGGGTCGAGCGAGCAGTACTTC | CASSLQPGSSEQYF
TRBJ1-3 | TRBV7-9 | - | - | TGTGCCAGCAGCGACTCGGGACGTGGAAACACCATATATTTT | CASSDSGRGNTIYF
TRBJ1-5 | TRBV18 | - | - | TGTGCCAGCTCACCAGCCGTGAATCAGCCCCAGCATTTT | CASSPAVNQPQHF
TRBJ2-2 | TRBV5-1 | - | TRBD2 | TGCGCCAGCAGCTCCACTAGCGGGAGTGGCGGGGAGCTGTTTTTT | CASSSTSGSGGELFF
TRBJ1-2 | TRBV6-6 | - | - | TGTGCCAGCAGCACAGACAGCCTCTATGGCTACACCTTC | CASSTDSLYGYTF
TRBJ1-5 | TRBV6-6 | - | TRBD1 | TGTGCCAGCAGTTACCGGCCCGGGACAGACAATCAGCCCCAGCATTTT | CASSYRPGTDNQPQHF
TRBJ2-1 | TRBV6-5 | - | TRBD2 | TGTGCCAGCAGTCGGCGGGGGGATGAGCAGTTCTTC | CASSRRGDEQFF
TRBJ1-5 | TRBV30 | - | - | TGTGCCTGGAGTGTCCCGGGCCCGGGAAATCAGCCCCAGCATTTT | CAWSVPGPGNQPQHF
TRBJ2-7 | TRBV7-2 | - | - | TGTGCCAGCAGCTCCCGGGACGGCTCCTACGAGCAGTACTTC | CASSSRDGSYEQYF
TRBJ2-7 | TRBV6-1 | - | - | TGTGCCAGCAGTGAACGGCTAGCGCAGCCCTACGAGCAGTACTTC | CASSERLAQPYEQYF
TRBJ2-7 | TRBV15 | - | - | TGTGCCACCAGCAGAGATGTGGGCTACGAGCAGTACTTC | CATSRDVGYEQYF
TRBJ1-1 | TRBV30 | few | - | TGTGCCTGGAGTGTACTGGGGTTTGAAGCTTTCTTT | CAWSVLGFEAFF
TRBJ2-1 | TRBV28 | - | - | TGTGCCAGCAGGGGGGAGCTCGCCACGAATGAGCAGTTCTTC | CASRGELATNEQFF
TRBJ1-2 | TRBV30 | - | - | TGTGCCTGGAGGGAGAGCCGCTACACCTTC | CAWRESRYTF
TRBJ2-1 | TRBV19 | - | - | TGTGCCACCTCCCGGAGGGGATTGGGCAATGAGCAGTTCTTC | CATSRRGLGNEQFF
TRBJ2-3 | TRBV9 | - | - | TGTGCCAGCAGCCAAAGGGGGGATCCAGATACGCAGTATTTT | CASSQRGDPDTQYF
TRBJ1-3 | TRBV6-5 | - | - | TGTGCCAGCAGTTACGGGAAGGGGAGGCTCGGAAACACCATATATTTT | CASSYGKGRLGNTIYF
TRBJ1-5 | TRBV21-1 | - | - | TGTGCCAGCAACCCCTGGCAGGGAAAAAATCAGCCCCAGCATTTT | CASNPWQGKNQPQHF
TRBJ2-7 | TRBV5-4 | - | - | TGTGCCAGCAGCTCGGACATCTACGAGCAGTACTTC | CASSSDIYEQYF